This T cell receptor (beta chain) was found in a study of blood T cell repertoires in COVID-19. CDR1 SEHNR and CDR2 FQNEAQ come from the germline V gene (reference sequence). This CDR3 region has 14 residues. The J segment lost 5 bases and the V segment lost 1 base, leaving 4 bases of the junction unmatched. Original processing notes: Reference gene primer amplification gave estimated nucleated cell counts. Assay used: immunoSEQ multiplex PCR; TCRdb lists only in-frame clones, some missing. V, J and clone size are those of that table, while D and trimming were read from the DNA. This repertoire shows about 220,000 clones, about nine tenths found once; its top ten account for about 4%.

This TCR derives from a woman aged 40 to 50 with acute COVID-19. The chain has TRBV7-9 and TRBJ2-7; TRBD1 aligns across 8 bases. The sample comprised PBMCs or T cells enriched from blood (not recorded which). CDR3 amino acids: CASSLGQGANEQYF. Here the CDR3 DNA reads TGTGCCAGCAGCTTAGGCCAGGGGGCAAACGAGCAGTACTTC.